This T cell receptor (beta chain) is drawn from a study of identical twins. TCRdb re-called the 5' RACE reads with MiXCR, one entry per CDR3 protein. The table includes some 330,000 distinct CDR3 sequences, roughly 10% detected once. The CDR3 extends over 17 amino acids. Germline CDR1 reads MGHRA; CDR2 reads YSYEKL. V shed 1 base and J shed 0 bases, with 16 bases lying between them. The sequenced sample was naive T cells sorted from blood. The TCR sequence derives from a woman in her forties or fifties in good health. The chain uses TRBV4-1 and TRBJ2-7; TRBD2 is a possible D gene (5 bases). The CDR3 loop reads CASSQGFRGLYSYEQYF. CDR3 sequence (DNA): TGCGCCAGCAGCCAAGGATTTAGAGGGCTCTACTCCTACGAGCAGTACTTC.